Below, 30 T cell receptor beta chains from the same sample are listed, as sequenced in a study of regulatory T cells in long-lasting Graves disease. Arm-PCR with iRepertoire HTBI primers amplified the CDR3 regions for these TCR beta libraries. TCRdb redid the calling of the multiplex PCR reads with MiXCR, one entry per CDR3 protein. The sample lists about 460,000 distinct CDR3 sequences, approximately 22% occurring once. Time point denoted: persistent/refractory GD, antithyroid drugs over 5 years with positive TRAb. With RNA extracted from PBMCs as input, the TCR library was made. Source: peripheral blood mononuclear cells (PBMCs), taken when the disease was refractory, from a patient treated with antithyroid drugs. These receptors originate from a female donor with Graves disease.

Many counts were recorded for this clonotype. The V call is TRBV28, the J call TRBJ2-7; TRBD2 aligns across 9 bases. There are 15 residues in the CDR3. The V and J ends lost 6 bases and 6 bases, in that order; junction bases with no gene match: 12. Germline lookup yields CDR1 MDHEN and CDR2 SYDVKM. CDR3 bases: TGTGCCAGCAGGAAGCCCCTAGCGGGGAGCCCCGAGCAGTACTTC. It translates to CASRKPLAGSPEQYF.

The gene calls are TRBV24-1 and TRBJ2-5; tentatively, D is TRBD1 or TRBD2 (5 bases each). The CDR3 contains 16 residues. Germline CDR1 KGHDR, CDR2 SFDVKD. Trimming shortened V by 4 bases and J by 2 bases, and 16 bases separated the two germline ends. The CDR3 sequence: CATSDLGRFGQETQYF. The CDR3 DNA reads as TGTGCCACCAGTGACCTGGGACGGTTTGGACAAGAGACCCAGTACTTC.

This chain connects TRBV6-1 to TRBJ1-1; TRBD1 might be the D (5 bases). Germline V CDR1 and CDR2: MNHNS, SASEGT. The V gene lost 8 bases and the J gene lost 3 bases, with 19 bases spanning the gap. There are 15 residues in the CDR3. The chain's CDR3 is CASRTISRGDTEAFF. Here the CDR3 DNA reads TGTGCCAGCCGTACGATCTCCCGGGGGGACACTGAAGCTTTCTTT.

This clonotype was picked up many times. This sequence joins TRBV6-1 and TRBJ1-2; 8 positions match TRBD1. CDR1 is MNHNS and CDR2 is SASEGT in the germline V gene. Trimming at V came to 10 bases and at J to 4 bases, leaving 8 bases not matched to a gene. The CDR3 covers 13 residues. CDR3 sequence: CATRTGIAYGYTF. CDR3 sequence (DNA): TGTGCCACCCGGACAGGGATCGCCTATGGCTACACCTTC.

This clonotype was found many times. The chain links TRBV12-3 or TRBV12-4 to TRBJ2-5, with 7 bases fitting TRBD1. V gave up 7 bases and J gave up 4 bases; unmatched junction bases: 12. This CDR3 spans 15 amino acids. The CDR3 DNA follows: TGTGCCAGCACCCCGCGAGGGGGCCCGACAGAGACCCAGTACTTC. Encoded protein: CASTPRGGPTETQYF.

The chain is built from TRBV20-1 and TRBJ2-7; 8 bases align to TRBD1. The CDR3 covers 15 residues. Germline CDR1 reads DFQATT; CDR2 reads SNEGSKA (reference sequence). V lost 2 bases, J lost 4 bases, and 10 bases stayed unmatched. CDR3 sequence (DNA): TGCAGTGCTAGATCGCGAACTGGACAGGGATACGAGCAGTACTTC. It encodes CSARSRTGQGYEQYF.

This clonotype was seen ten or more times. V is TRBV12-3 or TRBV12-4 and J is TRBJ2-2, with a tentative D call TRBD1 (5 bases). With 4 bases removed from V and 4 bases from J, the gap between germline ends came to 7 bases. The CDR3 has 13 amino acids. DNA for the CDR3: TGTGCCAGCAGTTCTGACAGCACCGGGGAGCTGTTTTTT. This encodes CASSSDSTGELFF.

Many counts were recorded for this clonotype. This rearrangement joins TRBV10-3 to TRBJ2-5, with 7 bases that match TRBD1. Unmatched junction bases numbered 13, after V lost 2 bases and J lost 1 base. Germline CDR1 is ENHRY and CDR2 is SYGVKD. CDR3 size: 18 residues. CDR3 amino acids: CAISELGPGQSLQETQYF. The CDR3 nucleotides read TGTGCCATCAGTGAGCTAGGACCGGGACAGTCCCTCCAAGAGACCCAGTACTTC.

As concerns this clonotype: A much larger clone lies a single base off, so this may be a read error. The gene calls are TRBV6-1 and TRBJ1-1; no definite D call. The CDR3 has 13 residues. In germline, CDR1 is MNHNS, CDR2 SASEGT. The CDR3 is CANSRRENTEAFF. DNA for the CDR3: TGTGCCAACAGTAGACGCGAGAACACTGAAGCTTTCTTT.

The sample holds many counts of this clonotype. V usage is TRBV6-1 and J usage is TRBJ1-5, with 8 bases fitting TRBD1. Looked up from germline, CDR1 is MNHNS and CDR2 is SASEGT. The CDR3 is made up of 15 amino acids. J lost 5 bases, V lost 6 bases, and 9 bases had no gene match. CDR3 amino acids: CASSGTGRPHQPQHF. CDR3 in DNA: TGTGCCAGCAGCGGGACAGGCCGTCCCCATCAGCCCCAGCATTTT.

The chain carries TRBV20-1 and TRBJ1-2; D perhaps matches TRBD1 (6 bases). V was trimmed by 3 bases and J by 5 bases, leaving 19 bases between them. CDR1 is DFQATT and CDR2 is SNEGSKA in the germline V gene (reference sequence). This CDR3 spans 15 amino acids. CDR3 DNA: TGCAGTGCTAGCCCAATGTTAGCAGGGGAGTATGGCTACACCTTC. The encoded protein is CSASPMLAGEYGYTF.

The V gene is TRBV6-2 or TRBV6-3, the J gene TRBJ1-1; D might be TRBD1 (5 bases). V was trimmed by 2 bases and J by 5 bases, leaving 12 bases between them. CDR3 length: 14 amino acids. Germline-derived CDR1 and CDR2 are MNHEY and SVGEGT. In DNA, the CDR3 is TGTGCCAGCAGTTACGGGACTTACGAAACTGAAGCTTTCTTT. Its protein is CASSYGTYETEAFF.

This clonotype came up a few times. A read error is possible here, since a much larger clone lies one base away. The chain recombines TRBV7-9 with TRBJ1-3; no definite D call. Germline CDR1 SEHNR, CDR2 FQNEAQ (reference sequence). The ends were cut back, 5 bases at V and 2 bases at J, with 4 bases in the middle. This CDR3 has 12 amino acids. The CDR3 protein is CASSPTGNTIYF. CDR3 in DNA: TGTGCCAGCAGCCCTACTGGAAACACCATATATTTT.

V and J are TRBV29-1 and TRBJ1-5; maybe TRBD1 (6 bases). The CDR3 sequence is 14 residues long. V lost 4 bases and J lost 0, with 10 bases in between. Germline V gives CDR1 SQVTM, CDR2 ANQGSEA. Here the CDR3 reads CSVAPDSSNQPQHF. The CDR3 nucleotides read TGCAGCGTTGCCCCGGACAGTAGCAATCAGCCCCAGCATTTT.

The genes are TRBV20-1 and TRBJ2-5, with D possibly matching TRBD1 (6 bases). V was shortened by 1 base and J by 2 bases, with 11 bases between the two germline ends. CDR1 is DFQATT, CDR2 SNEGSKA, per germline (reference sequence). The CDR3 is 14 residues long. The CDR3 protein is CSARVQGRQETQYF. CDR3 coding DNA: TGCAGTGCTAGAGTCCAGGGGAGACAAGAGACCCAGTACTTC.

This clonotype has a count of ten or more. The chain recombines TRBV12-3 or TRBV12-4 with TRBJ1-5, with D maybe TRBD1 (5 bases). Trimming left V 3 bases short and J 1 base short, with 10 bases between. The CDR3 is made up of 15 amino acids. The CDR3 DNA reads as TGTGCCAGCAGTTTGGGACTCTTGAGCAATCAGCCCCAGCATTTT. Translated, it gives CASSLGLLSNQPQHF.

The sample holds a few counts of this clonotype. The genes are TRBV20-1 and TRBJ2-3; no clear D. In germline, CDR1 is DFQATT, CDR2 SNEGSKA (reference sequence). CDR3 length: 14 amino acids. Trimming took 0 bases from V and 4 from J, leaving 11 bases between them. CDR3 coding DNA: TGCAGTGCTAGAGATCCGGCGATGTCAGATACGCAGTATTTT. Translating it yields CSARDPAMSDTQYF.

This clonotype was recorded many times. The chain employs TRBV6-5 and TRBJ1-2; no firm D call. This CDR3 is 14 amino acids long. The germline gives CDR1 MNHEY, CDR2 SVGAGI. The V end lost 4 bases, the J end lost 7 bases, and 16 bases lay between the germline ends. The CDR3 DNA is TGTGCCAGCAGTTTTTCGCCCAGTAGCTCTGGCTACACCTTC. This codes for CASSFSPSSSGYTF.

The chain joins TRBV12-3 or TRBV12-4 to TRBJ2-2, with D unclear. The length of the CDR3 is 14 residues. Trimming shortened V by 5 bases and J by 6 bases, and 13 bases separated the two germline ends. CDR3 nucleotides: TGTGCCAGCAGTGTCGGGTGGAGTTCCGGGGAGCTGTTTTTT. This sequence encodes CASSVGWSSGELFF.

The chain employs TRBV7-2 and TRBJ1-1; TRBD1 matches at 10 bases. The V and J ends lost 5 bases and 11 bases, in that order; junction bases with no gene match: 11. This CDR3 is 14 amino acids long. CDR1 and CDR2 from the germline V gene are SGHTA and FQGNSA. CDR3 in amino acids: CASSAWTGGEGAFF. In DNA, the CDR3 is TGTGCCAGCAGCGCCTGGACAGGGGGTGAGGGGGCTTTCTTT.

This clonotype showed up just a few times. The chain's CDR3 is CASSPVGGMILTF. DNA for the CDR3: TGTGCCAGCAGTCCAGTCGGGGGCATGATACTCACCTTC. The chain recombines TRBV7-2 with TRBJ1-2, with D possibly TRBD1 on 6 matching bases. The CDR3 contains 13 residues. V was clipped by 6 bases and J by 13 bases, with 21 bases between them. Germline CDR1 reads SGHTA; CDR2 reads FQGNSA.

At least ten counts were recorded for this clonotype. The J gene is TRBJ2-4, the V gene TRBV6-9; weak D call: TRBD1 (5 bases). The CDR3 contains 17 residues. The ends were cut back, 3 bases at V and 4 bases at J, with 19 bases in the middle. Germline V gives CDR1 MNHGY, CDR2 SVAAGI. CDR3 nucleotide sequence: TGTGCCAGCAGTTACTCCCCCTTAAAGGGGCGGAAAAACATTCAGTACTTC. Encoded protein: CASSYSPLKGRKNIQYF.

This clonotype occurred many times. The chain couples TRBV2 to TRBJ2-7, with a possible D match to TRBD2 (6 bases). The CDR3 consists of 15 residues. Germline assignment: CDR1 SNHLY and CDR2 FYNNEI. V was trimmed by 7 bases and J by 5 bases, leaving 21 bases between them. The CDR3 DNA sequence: TGTGCCAGCATCCGCCGGTGGCTAGCGAAAAACGAGCAGTACTTC. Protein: CASIRRWLAKNEQYF.

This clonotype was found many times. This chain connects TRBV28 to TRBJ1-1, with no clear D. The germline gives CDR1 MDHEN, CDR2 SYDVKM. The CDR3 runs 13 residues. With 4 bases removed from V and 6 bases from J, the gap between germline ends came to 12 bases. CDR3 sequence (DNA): TGTGCCAGCAGTTCCCCAAGGATGGCTGAAGCTTTCTTT. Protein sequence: CASSSPRMAEAFF.

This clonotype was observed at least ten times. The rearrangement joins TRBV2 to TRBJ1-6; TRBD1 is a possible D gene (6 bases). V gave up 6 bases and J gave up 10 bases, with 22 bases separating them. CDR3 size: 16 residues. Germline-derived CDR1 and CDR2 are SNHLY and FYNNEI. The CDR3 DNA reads TGTGCCAGCAGCACTACCGGGACAATGAATGGATCACCCCTCCACTTT. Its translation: CASSTTGTMNGSPLHF.

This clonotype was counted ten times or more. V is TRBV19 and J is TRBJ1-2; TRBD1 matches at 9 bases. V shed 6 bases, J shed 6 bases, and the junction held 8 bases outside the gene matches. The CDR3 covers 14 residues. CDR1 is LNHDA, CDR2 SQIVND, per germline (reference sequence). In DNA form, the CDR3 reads TGTGCCAGTAGCCCCGGGGACAGGGTGGATGGCTACACCTTC. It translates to CASSPGDRVDGYTF.

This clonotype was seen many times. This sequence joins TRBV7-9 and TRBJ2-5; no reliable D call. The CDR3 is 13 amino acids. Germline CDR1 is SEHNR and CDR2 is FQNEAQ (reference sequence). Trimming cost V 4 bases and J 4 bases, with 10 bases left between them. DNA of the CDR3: TGTGCCAGCAGCTGGGCAGTGGGAGAGACCCAGTACTTC. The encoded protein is CASSWAVGETQYF. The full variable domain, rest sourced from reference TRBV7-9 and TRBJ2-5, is DTGVSQNPRHKITKRGQNVTFRCDPISEHNRLYWYRQTLGQGPEFLTYFQNEAQLEKSRLLSDRFSAERPKGSFSTLEIQRTEQGDSAMYLCASSWAVGETQYFGPGTRLLVL.

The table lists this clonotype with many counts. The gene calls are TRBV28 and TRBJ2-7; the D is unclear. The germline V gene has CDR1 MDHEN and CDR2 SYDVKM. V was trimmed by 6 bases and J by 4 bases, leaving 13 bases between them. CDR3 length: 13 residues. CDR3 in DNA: TGTGCCAGCAGAGCTCCTCTTTGGTACGAGCAGTACTTC. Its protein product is CASRAPLWYEQYF.

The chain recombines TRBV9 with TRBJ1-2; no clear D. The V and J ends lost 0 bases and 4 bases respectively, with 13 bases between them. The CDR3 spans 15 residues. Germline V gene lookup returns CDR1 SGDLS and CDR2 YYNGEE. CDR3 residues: CASSVANGVTYGYTF. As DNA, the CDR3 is TGTGCCAGCAGCGTAGCTAATGGGGTTACCTATGGCTACACCTTC.

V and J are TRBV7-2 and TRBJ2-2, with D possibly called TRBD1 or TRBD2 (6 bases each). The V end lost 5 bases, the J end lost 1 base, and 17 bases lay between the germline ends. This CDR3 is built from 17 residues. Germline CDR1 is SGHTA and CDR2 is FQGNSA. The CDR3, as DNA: TGTGCCAGCAGCAAGAGGTCGGGGGCCCTGAACACCGGGGAGCTGTTTTTT. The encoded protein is CASSKRSGALNTGELFF.